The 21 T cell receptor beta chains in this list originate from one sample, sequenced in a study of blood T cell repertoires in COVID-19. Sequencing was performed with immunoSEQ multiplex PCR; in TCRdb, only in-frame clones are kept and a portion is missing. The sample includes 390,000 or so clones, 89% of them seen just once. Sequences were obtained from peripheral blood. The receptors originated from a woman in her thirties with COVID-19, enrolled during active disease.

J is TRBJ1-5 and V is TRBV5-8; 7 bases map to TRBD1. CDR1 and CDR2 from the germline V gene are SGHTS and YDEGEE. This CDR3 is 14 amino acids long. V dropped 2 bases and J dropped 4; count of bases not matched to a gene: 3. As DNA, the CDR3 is TGTGCCAGCAGCTTTTCAGGGGGAAATCAGCCCCAGCATTTT. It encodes CASSFSGGNQPQHF.

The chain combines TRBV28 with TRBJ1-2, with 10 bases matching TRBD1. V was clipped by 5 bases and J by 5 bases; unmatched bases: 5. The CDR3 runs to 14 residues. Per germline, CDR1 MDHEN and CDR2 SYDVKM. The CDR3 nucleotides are TGTGCCAGCAGTCCGGGACAGGGGAGTTATGGCTACACCTTC. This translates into CASSPGQGSYGYTF.

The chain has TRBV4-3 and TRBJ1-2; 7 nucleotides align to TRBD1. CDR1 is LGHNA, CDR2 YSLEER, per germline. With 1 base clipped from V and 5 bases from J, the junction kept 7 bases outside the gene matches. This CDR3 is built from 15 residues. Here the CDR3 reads CASSQVETTGYGYTF. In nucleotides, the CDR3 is TGCGCCAGCAGCCAAGTCGAGACGACAGGGTATGGCTACACCTTC.

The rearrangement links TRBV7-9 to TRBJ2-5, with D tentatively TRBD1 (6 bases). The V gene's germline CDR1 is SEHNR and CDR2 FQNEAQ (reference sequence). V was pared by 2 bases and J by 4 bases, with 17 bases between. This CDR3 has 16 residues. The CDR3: CASSLPQGQGPETQYF. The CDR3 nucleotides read TGTGCCAGCAGCTTACCCCAGGGGCAAGGTCCAGAGACCCAGTACTTC.

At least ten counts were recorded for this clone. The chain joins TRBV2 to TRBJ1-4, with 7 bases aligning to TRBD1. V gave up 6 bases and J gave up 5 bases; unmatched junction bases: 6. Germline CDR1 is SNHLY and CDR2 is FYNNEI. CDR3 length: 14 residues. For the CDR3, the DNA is TGTGCCAGCAGCAACAGGGGAGGCAATGAAAAACTGTTTTTT. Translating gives CASSNRGGNEKLFF.

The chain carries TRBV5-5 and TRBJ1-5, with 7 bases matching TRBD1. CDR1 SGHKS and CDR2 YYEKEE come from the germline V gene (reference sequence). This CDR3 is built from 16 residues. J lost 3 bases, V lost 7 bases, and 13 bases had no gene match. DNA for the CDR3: TGTGCCAGCTCCTCGGGACAGCTATTTCTCAATCAGCCCCAGCATTTT. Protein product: CASSSGQLFLNQPQHF.

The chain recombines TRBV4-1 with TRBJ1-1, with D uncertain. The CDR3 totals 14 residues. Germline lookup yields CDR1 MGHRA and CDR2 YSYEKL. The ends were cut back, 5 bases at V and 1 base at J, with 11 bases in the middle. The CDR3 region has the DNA TGCGCCAGCAGCTGGCTGACTCCGAACACTGAAGCTTTCTTT. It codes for CASSWLTPNTEAFF.

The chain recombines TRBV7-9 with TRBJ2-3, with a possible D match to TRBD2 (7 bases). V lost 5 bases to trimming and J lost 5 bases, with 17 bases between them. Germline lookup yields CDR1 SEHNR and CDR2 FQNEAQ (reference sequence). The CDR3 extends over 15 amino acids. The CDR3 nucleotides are TGTGCCAGCAGCCCCCGGGGGGCCTCTAAAGATACGCAGTATTTT. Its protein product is CASSPRGASKDTQYF.

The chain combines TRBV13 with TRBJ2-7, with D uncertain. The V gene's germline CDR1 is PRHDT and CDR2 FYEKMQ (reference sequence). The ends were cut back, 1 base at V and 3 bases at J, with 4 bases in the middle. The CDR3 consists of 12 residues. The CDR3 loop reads CASSLAGYEQYV. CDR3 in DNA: TGTGCCAGCAGCTTAGCCGGCTACGAGCAGTACGTC.

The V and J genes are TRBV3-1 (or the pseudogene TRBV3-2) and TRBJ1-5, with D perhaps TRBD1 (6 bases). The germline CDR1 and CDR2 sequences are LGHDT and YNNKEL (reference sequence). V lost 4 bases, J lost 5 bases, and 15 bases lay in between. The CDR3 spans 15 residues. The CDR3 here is CASSPSVGAYQPQHF. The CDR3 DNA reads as TGTGCCAGCAGCCCCTCCGTGGGGGCGTATCAGCCCCAGCATTTT.

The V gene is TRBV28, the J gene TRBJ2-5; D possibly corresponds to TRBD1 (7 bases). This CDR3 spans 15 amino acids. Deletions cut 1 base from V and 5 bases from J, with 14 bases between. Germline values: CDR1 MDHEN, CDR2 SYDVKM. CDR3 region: CASSLFGAGGETQYF. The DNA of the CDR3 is TGTGCCAGCAGTTTATTTGGAGCAGGGGGGGAGACCCAGTACTTC.

The CDR3 region is CASSSPEQGARRDTGELFF. In nucleotides, the CDR3 is TGCGCCAGCAGCTCCCCGGAACAGGGGGCGCGGCGGGACACCGGGGAGCTGTTTTTT. V and J are TRBV5-1 and TRBJ2-2; the match to TRBD1 covers 9 bases. V shed 3 bases and J 3 bases; nucleotides not matched to a gene: 15. Germline CDR1 SGHRS, CDR2 YFSETQ. There are 19 residues in the CDR3.

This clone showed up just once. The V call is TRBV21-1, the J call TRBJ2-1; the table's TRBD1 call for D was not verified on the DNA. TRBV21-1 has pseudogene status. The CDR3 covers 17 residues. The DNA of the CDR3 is TGTGCCAGCAGCAGCTGCTATGACAGGAGCTCCTACAATGAGCAGTTCTTC. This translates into CASSSCYDRSSYNEQFF.

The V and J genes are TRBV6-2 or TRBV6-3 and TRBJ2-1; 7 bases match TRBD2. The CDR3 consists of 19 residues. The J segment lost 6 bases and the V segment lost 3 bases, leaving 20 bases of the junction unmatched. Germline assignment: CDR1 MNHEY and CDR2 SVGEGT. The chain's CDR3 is CASSYRREMLLSGRNEQFF. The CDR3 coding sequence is TGTGCCAGCAGTTATAGGCGGGAGATGTTGCTCTCGGGGCGCAATGAGCAGTTCTTC.

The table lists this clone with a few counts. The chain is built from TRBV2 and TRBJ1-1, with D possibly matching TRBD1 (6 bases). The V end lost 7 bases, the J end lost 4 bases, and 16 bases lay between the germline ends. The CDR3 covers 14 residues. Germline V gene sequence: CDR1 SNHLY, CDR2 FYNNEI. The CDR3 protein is CASTKGQGSTEAFF. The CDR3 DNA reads TGTGCCAGCACGAAGGGGCAGGGGAGCACTGAAGCTTTCTTT.

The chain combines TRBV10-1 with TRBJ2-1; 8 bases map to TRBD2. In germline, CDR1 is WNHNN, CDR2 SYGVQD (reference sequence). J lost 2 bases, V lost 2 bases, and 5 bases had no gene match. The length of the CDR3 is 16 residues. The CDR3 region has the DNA TGCGCCAGCAGTGAGGGGGCGGGAGGCCCCTACAATGAGCAGTTCTTC. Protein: CASSEGAGGPYNEQFF.

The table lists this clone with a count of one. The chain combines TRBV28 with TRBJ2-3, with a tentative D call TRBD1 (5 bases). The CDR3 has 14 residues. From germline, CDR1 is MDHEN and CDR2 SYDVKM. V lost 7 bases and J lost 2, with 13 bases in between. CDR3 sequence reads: CASINNGATDTQYF. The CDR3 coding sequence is TGTGCCAGCATTAACAATGGGGCCACAGATACGCAGTATTTT.

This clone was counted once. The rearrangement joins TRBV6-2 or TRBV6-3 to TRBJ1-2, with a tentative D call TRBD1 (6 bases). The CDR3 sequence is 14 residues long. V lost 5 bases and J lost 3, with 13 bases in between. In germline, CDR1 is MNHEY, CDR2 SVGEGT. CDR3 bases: TGTGCCAGCAGTCTTGGGGGCTGGGACTATGGCTACACCTTC. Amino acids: CASSLGGWDYGYTF.

The CDR3 here is CASWMDRASEAFF. CDR3 sequence (DNA): TGTGCCAGCTGGATGGACAGGGCATCTGAAGCTTTCTTT. The rearrangement links TRBV19 to TRBJ1-1; 8 nucleotides line up with TRBD1. The germline V gene has CDR1 LNHDA and CDR2 SQIVND (reference sequence). Unmatched junction bases numbered 9, after V lost 9 bases and J lost 6 bases. The CDR3 has 13 amino acids.

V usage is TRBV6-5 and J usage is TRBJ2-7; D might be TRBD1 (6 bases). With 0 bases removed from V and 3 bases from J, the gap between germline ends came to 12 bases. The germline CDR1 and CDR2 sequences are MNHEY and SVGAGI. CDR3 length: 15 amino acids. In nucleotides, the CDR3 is TGTGCCAGCAGTTACTCGGCACAGGGTGGCTACGAGCAGTACGTC. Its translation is CASSYSAQGGYEQYV.

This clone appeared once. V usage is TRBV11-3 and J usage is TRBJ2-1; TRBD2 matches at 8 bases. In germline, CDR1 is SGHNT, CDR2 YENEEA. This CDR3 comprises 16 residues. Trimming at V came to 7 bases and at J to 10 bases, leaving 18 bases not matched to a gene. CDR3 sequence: CASNYASGRAEGEQFF. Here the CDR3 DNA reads TGTGCCAGCAACTATGCCTCCGGGAGGGCCGAGGGGGAGCAGTTCTTC.